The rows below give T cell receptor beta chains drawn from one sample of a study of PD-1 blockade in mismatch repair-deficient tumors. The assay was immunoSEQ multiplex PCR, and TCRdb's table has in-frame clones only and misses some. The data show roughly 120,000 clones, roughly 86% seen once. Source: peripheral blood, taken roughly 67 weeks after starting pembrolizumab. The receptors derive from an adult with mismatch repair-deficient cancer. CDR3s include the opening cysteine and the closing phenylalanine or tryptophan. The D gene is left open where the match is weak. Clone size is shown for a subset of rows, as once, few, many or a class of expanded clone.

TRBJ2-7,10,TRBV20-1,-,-,CSARAYEQYF,TGCAGTGCTAGGGCGTACGAGCAGTACTTC
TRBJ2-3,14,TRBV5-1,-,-,CASSSSGSTDTQYF,TGCGCCAGCAGCTCGAGCGGGAGCACAGATACGCAGTATTTT
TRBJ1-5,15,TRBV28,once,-,CASSLYQGRDQPQHF,TGTGCCAGCAGTTTATACCAGGGCAGGGATCAGCCCCAGCATTTT
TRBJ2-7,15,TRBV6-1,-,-,CASSEEETGSYEQYF,TGTGCCAGCAGTGAAGAAGAGACGGGCTCCTACGAGCAGTACTTC
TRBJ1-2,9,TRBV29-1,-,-,CSVEVPPAF,TGCAGCGTTGAAGTCCCACCGGCCTTC
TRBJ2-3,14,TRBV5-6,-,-,CASSLVGFTDTQYF,TGTGCCAGCAGCTTGGTCGGTTTCACAGATACGCAGTATTTT
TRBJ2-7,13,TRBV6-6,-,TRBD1,CASSLRGPGEQYF,TGTGCCAGCAGTCTAAGGGGGCCCGGCGAGCAGTACTTC
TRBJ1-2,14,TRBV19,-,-,CASIGQGWFYGYTF,TGTGCCAGTATTGGTCAGGGGTGGTTCTATGGCTACACCTTC
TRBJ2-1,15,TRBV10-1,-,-,CASGQPLASYNEQFF,TGCGCCAGCGGTCAACCCCTTGCAAGCTACAATGAGCAGTTCTTC
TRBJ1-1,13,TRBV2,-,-,CASSSGARTEAFF,TGTGCCAGCAGTTCAGGGGCGAGGACTGAAGCTTTCTTT
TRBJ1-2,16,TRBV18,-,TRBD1,CASSPWGQAGNYGYTF,TGTGCCAGCTCACCATGGGGACAGGCTGGCAACTATGGCTACACCTTC
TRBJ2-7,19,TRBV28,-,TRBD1,CASSFSAYLGGTGSDEQYF,TGTGCCAGCAGTTTCTCCGCATATCTGGGGGGGACAGGGTCCGACGAGCAGTACTTC
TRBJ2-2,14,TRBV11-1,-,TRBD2,CASSLSGMAGELFF,TGTGCCAGCAGCTTAAGCGGGATGGCCGGGGAGCTGTTTTTT
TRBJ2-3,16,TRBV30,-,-,CAWTNRALPGTDTQYF,TGTGCCTGGACGAACAGGGCCTTACCGGGCACAGATACGCAGTATTTT